The clone carrying this TCR beta chain was detected many times. The sample comes from a study of molecular identifiers for immune sequencing clone quantification. TCRdb fed the PCR reads into MiXCR, producing one record per CDR3 protein. The data show over 600,000 distinct CDR3 sequences, 15% to 20% seen once. Each library that profiled naive CD8 cells came from approximately 20,000 to 1,000,000 sorted cells with 10%, 30% or 50% RNA. This TCR was recovered from a human donor in good health. Some libraries in this study had Jurkat cell RNA spiked in. The sequencing input was naive CD8+ T cells from blood, with Jurkat cell RNA spiked in. Subset given: FACS-sorted CD8+CD4-CCR7+CD45RA+ naive T cells.

The CDR3 coding sequence is TGTGCCAGCAGCCCCTGGACAGGGACCGGCGACACTGAAGCTTTCTTT. Protein sequence: CASSPWTGTGDTEAFF. The chain combines TRBV7-8 with TRBJ1-1, with 8 bases lining up with TRBD1. Germline V gene sequence: CDR1 SGHVS, CDR2 FQNEAQ. The J segment lost 3 bases and the V segment lost 5 bases, leaving 11 bases of the junction unmatched. This CDR3 contains 16 residues.